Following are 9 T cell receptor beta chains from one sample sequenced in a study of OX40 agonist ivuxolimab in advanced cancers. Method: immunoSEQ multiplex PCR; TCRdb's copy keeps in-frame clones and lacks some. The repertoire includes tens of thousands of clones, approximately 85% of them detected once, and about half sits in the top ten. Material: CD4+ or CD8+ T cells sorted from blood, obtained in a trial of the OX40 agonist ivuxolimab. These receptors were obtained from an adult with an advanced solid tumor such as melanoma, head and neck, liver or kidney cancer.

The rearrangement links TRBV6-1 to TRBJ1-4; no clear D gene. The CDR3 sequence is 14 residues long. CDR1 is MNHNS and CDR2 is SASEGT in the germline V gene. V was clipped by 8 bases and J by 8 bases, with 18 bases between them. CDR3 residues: CASRKEFFWEKLFF. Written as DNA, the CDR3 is TGTGCCAGCCGGAAGGAGTTCTTTTGGGAAAAACTGTTTTTT.

CDR3 region: CASSSPRQGSIYEQYF. CDR3 sequence (DNA): TGTGCCAGCAGTTCCCCCCGACAGGGTAGTATCTACGAGCAGTACTTC. The V gene is TRBV28, the J gene TRBJ2-7, with 7 bases that match TRBD1. CDR3 length equals 16 residues. The germline gives CDR1 MDHEN, CDR2 SYDVKM. The trim removed 4 bases at V and 3 bases at J, leaving 12 bases unmatched.

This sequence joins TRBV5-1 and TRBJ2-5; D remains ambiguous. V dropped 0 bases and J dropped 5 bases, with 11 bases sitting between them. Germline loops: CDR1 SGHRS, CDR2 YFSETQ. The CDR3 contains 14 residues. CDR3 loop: CASSLEMGQETQYF. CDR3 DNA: TGCGCCAGCAGCTTGGAGATGGGTCAGGAGACCCAGTACTTC.

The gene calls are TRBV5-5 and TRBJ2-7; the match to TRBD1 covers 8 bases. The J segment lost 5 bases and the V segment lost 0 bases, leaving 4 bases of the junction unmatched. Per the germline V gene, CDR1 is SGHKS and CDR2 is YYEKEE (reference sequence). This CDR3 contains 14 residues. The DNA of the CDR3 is TGTGCCAGCAGCTTGGGTTGGACAGGGCACGAGCAGTACTTC. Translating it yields CASSLGWTGHEQYF.

Here the CDR3 DNA reads TGTGCCAGCAGCCCCCCCGGGGGGAGGTACGAGCAGTACTTC. It is translated as CASSPPGGRYEQYF. V usage is TRBV7-9 and J usage is TRBJ2-7; 7 positions match TRBD2. This CDR3 contains 14 residues. The germline V gene has CDR1 SEHNR and CDR2 FQNEAQ (reference sequence). V dropped 5 bases and J dropped 4; count of bases not matched to a gene: 8.

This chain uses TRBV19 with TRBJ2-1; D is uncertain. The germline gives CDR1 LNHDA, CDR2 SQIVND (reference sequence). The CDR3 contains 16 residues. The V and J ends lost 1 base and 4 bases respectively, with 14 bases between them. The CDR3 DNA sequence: TGTGCCAGTAGTATAGTTGGCTTAGCTCAATACAATGAGCAGTTCTTC. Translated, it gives CASSIVGLAQYNEQFF.

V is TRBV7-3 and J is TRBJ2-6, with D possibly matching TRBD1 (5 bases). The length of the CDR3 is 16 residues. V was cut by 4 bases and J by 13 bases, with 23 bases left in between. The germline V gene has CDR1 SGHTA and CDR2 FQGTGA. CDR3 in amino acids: CASSYPQTTGASVLTF. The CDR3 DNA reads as TGTGCCAGCAGCTACCCTCAAACCACAGGTGCCTCTGTCCTGACTTTC.

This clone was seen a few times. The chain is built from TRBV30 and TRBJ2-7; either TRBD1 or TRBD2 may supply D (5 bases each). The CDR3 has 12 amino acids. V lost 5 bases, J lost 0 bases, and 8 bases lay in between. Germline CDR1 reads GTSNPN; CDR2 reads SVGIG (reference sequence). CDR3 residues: CAWAGSSYEQYF. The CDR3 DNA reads TGTGCCTGGGCAGGGAGCTCCTACGAGCAGTACTTC. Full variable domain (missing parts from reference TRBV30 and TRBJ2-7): SQTIHQWPATLVQPVGSPLSLECTVEGTSNPNLYWYRQAAGRGLQLLFYSVGIGQISSEVPQNLSASRPQDRQFILSSKKLLLSDSGFYLCAWAGSSYEQYFGPGTRLTVT.

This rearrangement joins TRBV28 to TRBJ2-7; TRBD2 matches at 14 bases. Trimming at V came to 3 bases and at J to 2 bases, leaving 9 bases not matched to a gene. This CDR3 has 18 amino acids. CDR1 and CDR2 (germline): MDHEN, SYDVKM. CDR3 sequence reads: CASSLVIGLAGGTYEQYF. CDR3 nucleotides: TGTGCCAGCAGTTTGGTAATCGGACTAGCGGGGGGTACCTACGAGCAGTACTTC.